Presented here are 13 T cell receptor beta chains from one specimen sequenced in a study. TCRdb processed the RT-PCR reads anew with MiXCR; each CDR3 protein has one entry. In the table there are about 680,000 distinct CDR3 sequences, approximately 14% of which are singletons. The sequenced material came from memory CD4+ T cells from blood. All receptors come from a female donor in good health, serving as a healthy control.

This chain links TRBV27 with TRBJ2-7, with 7 bases identical to TRBD1. The CDR3 has 14 amino acids. Per the germline V gene, CDR1 is MNHEY and CDR2 is SMNVEV (reference sequence). The trim removed 6 bases at V and 2 bases at J, leaving 7 bases unmatched. CDR3: CASSTLTGTYEQYF. In DNA, the CDR3 is TGTGCCAGCAGCACACTGACAGGGACCTACGAGCAGTACTTC.

This clonotype showed up many times. V gene TRBV28 combines with J gene TRBJ2-7; 7 nucleotides line up with TRBD2. Germline CDR1 reads MDHEN; CDR2 reads SYDVKM. The V segment lost 2 bases and the J segment 7 bases; nucleotides outside the gene matches: 8. The CDR3 has 14 amino acids. CDR3 sequence reads: CASSLGTTLREQYF. In DNA, the CDR3 is TGTGCCAGCAGTTTAGGGACTACCTTAAGGGAGCAGTACTTC.

The chain combines TRBV5-1 with TRBJ1-1; the D is unclear. CDR1 is SGHRS and CDR2 is YFSETQ in the germline V gene. Trimming removed 2 bases at V and 1 base at J, with 6 bases between. This CDR3 comprises 13 residues. CDR3 sequence: CASSLHENTEAFF. In DNA, the CDR3 is TGCGCCAGCAGCTTACACGAGAACACTGAAGCTTTCTTT.

The chain uses TRBV3-1 and TRBJ2-4; either TRBD1 or TRBD2 may supply D (5 bases each). Germline-derived CDR1 and CDR2 are LGHDT and YNNKEL (reference sequence). There are 15 residues in the CDR3. V shed 4 bases and J shed 3 bases, with 13 bases lying between them. The CDR3 DNA reads as TGTGCCAGCAGCCCGGAGTGGGGGTTCAAAAACATTCAGTACTTC. Its protein product is CASSPEWGFKNIQYF.

The CDR3 DNA reads as TGCAGTGCTATCAGAAAATTCGGGTATAGCTCCTATAATTCACCCCTCCACTTT. Its protein is CSAIRKFGYSSYNSPLHF. This chain joins TRBV20-1 and TRBJ1-6; no firm D call. The CDR3 has 18 amino acids. Germline V gives CDR1 DFQATT, CDR2 SNEGSKA (reference sequence). V gave up 4 bases and J gave up 0 bases, with 19 bases separating them.

This clonotype occurred a few times. The rearrangement uses TRBV9 and TRBJ2-2; the match to TRBD2 covers 9 bases. The CDR3 length is 16 residues. After removal of 2 bases from V and 1 base from J, the junction contained 3 bases not matched to a gene. The V gene's germline CDR1 is SGDLS and CDR2 YYNGEE. The CDR3 loop reads CASSVQTSGNTGELFF. CDR3 sequence (DNA): TGTGCCAGCAGCGTCCAGACTAGCGGGAACACCGGGGAGCTGTTTTTT.

In nucleotides, the CDR3 is TGTGCCAGCAGCCCTTATCAAATCTACGAGCAGTACTTC. Protein sequence: CASSPYQIYEQYF. The chain employs TRBV5-8 and TRBJ2-7; D is ambiguous. CDR3 length equals 13 residues. The germline CDR1 and CDR2 sequences are SGHTS and YDEGEE. The ends were cut back, 4 bases at V and 3 bases at J, with 11 bases in the middle.

This clonotype was counted ten times or more. This chain links TRBV10-3 with TRBJ2-1, with 12 bases lining up with TRBD2. With 3 bases clipped from V and 8 bases from J, the junction kept 11 bases outside the gene matches. The length of the CDR3 is 17 residues. Germline CDR1 ENHRY, CDR2 SYGVKD. The CDR3 protein is CAISDPRLAGDFHEQFF. CDR3 sequence (DNA): TGTGCCATCAGTGATCCCCGACTAGCGGGAGATTTCCATGAGCAGTTCTTC.

The V and J genes are TRBV5-6 and TRBJ2-7; 7 nucleotides agree with TRBD2. The ends lost 0 bases at V and 4 bases at J; junction bases unmatched: 13. This CDR3 region has 17 residues. Germline V gene lookup returns CDR1 SGHDT and CDR2 YYEEEE. The CDR3 region has the DNA TGTGCCAGCAGCTTGGGGTATCTAGCGGAACGCTATTACGAGCAGTACTTC. It yields the protein CASSLGYLAERYYEQYF.

This clonotype was counted ten times or more. The chain has TRBV20-1 and TRBJ2-7, with D tentatively TRBD1 or TRBD2 (5 bases each). Deletions cut 0 bases from V and 2 bases from J, with 8 bases between. The CDR3 extends over 13 amino acids. Looked up from germline, CDR1 is DFQATT and CDR2 is SNEGSKA (reference sequence). In DNA form, the CDR3 reads TGCAGTGCTAGAGATCGGGACCCCTACGAGCAGTACTTC. Protein product: CSARDRDPYEQYF.

This clonotype occurred a few times. CDR3: CASSRQRGSTDTQYF. DNA for the CDR3: TGTGCCAGCAGTCGCCAGCGGGGGAGTACAGATACGCAGTATTTT. The gene calls are TRBV27 and TRBJ2-3, with 8 bases matching TRBD2. V trimming: 5 bases; J trimming: 3 bases; junction bases outside the gene matches: 7. Germline V gives CDR1 MNHEY, CDR2 SMNVEV (reference sequence). This CDR3 has 15 amino acids.

This clonotype was seen a few times. J is TRBJ2-1 and V is TRBV20-1; TRBD2 might be the D (5 bases). Trimming cost V 0 bases and J 9 bases, with 15 bases left between them. The CDR3 totals 14 residues. From germline, CDR1 is DFQATT and CDR2 SNEGSKA (reference sequence). CDR3 loop: CSARDPRGSTEQFF. CDR3 nucleotide sequence: TGCAGTGCTAGAGACCCCCGGGGTTCCACTGAGCAGTTCTTC.

The J gene is TRBJ2-5, the V gene TRBV5-1; TRBD1 matches 10 bases. The CDR3 is 15 amino acids. The V gene's germline CDR1 is SGHRS and CDR2 YFSETQ. V shed 4 bases, J shed 4 bases, and the junction held 7 bases outside the gene matches. CDR3 sequence reads: CASSHGWDRGETQYF. As DNA, the CDR3 is TGCGCCAGCAGCCATGGGTGGGACAGGGGAGAGACCCAGTACTTC.